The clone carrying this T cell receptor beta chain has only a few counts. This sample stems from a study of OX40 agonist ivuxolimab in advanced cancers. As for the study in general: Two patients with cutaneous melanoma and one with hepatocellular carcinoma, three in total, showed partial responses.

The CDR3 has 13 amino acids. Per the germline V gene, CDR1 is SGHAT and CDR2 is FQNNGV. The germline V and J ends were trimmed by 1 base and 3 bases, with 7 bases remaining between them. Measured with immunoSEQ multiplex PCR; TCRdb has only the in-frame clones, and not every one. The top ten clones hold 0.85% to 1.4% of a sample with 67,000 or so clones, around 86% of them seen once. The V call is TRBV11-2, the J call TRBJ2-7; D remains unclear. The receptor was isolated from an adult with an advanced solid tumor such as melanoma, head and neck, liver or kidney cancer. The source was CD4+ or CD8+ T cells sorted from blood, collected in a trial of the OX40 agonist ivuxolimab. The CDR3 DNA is TGTGCCAGCAGCTTAGGAGGCGTCTACGAGCAGTACTTC. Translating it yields CASSLGGVYEQYF. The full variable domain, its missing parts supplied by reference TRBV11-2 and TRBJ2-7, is EAGVAQSPRYKIIEKRQSVAFWCNPISGHATLYWYQQILGQGPKLLIQFQNNGVVDDSQLPKDRFSAERLKGVDSTLKIQPAKLEDSAVYLCASSLGGVYEQYFGPGTRLTVT.